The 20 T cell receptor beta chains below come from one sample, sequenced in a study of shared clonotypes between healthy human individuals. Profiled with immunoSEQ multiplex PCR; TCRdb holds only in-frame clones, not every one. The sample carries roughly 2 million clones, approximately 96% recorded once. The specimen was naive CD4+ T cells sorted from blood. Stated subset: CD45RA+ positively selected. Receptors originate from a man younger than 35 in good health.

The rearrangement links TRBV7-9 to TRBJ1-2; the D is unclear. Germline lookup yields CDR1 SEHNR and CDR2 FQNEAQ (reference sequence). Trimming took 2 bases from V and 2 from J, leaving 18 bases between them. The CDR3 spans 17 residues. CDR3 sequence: CASSLQPPGVKNYGYTF. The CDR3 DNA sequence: TGTGCCAGCAGCTTACAACCCCCAGGAGTCAAAAACTATGGCTACACCTTC.

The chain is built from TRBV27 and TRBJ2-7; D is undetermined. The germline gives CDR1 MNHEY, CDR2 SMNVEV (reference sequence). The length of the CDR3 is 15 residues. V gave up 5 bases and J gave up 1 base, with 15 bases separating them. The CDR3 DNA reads TGTGCCAGCAGTCTAACTTTGGGGTCGTCCTACGAGCAGTACTTC. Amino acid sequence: CASSLTLGSSYEQYF.

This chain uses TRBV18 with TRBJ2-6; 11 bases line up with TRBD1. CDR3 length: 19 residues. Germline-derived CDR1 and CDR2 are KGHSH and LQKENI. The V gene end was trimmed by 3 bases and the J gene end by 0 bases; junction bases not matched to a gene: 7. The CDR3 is CASSPLGTGGPSGANVLTF. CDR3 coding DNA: TGTGCCAGCTCACCCCTTGGGACAGGGGGGCCCTCTGGGGCCAACGTCCTGACTTTC.

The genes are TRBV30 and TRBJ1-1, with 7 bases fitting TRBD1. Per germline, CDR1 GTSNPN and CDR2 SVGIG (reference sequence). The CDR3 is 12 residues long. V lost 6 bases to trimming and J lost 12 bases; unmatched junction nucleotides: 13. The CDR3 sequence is CACDRVATETFF. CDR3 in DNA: TGTGCCTGTGACAGGGTAGCCACTGAGACTTTCTTT.

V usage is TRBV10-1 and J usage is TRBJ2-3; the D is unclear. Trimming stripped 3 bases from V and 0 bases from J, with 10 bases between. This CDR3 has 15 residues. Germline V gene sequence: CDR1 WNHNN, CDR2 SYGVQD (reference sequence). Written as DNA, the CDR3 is TGCGCCAGCAGTGAACGCGTGGCGAGCACAGATACGCAGTATTTT. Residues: CASSERVASTDTQYF.

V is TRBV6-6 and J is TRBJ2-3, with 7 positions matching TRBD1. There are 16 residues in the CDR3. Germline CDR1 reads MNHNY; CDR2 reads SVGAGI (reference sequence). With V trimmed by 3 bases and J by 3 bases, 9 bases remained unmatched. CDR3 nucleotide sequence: TGTGCCAGCAGTTATGCCTCCCGACAGGGTACAGATACGCAGTATTTT. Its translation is CASSYASRQGTDTQYF.

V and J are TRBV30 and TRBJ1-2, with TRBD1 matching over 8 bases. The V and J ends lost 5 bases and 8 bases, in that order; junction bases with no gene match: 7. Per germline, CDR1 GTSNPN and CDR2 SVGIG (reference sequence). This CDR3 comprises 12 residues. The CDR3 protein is CAWLGQGAGYTF. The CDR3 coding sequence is TGTGCCTGGCTAGGACAGGGAGCCGGCTACACCTTC.

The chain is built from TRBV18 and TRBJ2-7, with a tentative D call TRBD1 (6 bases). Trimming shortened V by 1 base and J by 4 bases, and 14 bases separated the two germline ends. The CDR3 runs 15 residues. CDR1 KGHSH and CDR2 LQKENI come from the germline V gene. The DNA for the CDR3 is TGTGCCAGCTCACCACTTCCACCAGGGGAGTACGAGCAGTACTTC. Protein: CASSPLPPGEYEQYF.

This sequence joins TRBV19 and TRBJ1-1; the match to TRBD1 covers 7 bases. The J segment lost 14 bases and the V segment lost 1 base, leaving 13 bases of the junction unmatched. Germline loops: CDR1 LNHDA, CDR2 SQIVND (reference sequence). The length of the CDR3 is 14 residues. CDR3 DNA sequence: TGTGCCAGTAGTATAGTAGGGGGCGGGCCTGGAATGTTCTTT. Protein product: CASSIVGGGPGMFF.

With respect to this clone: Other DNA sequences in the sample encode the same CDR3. CDR3 bases: TGCGCCAGCAGCTTATCGGGAAATCAAGAGACCCAGTACTTC. Translating gives CASSLSGNQETQYF. V usage is TRBV5-1 and J usage is TRBJ2-5; D possibly corresponds to TRBD2 (5 bases). Per the germline V gene, CDR1 is SGHRS and CDR2 is YFSETQ. Trimming stripped 2 bases from V and 2 bases from J, with 10 bases between. The CDR3 is made up of 14 amino acids.

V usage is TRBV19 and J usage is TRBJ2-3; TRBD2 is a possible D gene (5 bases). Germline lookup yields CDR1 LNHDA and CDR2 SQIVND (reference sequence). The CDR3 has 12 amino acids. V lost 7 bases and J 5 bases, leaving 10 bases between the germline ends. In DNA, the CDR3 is TGTGCCAGTACTGCGGGTATAGATACGCAGTATTTT. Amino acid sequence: CASTAGIDTQYF.

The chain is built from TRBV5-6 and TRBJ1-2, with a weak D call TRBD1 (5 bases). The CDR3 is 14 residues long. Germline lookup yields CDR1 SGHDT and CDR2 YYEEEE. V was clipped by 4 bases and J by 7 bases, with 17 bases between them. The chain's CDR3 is CASSPGMQGSGYTF. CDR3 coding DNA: TGTGCCAGCAGCCCGGGTATGCAGGGCTCTGGCTACACCTTC.

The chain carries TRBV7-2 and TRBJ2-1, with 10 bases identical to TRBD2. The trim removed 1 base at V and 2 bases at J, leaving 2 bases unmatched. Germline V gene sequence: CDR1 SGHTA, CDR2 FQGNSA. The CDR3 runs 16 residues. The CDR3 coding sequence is TGTGCCAGCAGCTTAGTAGCGGGGGGTACCTACAATGAGCAGTTCTTC. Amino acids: CASSLVAGGTYNEQFF.

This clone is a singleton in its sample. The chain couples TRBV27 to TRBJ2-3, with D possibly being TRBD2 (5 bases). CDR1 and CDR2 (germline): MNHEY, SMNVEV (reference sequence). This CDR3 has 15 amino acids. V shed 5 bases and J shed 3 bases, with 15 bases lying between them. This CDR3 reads CASSPRGAVTDTQYF. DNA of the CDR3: TGTGCCAGCAGTCCCCGTGGAGCGGTGACAGATACGCAGTATTTT.

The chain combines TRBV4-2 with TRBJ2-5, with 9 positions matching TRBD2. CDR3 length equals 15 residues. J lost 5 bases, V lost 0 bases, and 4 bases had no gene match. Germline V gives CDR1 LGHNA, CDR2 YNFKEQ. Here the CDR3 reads CASSQEAGGRETQYF. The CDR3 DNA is TGTGCCAGCAGCCAAGAAGCGGGGGGAAGGGAGACCCAGTACTTC.

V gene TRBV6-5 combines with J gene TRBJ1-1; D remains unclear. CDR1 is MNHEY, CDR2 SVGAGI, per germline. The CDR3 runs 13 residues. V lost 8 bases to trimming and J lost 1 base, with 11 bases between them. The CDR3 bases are TGTGCCAGCCTGTCCAGAGGGAACACTGAAGCTTTCTTT. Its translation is CASLSRGNTEAFF.

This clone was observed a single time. CDR3 DNA: TGCGCCAGCAGCTTGGAGACCCATAATGAAAAACTGTTTTTT. This encodes CASSLETHNEKLFF. The J gene is TRBJ1-4, the V gene TRBV5-1; D remains ambiguous. CDR1 and CDR2 (germline): SGHRS, YFSETQ. Trimming took 0 bases from V and 4 from J, leaving 7 bases between them. The CDR3 consists of 14 residues.

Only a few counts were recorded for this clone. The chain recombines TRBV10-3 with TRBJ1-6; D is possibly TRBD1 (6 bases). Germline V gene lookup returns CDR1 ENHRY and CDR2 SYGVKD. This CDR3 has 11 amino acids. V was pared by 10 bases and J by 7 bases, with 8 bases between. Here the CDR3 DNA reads TGTGCCACAAGGGGGAATTCACCCCTCCACTTT. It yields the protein CATRGNSPLHF.

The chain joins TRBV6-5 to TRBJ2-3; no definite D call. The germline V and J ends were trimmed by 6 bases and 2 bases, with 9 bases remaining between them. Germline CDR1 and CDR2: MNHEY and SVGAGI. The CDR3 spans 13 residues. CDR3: CASSPGDTDTQYF. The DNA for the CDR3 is TGTGCCAGCAGCCCCGGAGACACAGATACGCAGTATTTT.

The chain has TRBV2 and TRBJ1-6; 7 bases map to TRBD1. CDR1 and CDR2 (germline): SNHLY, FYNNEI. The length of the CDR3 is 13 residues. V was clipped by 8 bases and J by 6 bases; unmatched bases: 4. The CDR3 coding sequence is TGTGCCAGCCGGACAGGCTTTAATTCACCCCTCCACTTT. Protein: CASRTGFNSPLHF.